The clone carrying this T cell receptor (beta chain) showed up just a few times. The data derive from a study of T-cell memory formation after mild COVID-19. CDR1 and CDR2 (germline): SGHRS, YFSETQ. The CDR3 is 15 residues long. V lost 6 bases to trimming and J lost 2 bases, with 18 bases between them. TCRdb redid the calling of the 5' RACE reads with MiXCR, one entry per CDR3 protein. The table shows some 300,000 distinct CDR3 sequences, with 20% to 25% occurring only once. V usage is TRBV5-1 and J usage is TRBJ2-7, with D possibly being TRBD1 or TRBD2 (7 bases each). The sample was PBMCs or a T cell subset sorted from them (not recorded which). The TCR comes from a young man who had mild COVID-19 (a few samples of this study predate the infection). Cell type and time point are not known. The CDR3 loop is CASKLQGGAAYEQYF. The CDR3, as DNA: TGCGCCAGCAAACTCCAGGGGGGGGCAGCCTACGAGCAGTACTTC. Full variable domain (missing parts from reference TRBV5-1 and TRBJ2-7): KAGVTQTPRYLIKTRGQQVTLSCSPISGHRSVSWYQQTPGQGLQFLFEYFSETQRNKGNFPGRFSGRQFSNSRSEMNVSTLELGDSALYLCASKLQGGAAYEQYFGPGTRLTVT.